The rows below give T cell receptor beta chains drawn from one sample of a study of cytomegalovirus exposure and HLA in healthy donors. Here immunoSEQ multiplex PCR was the method, and the copy in TCRdb shows in-frame clones only, minus some. The repertoire holds some 150,000 clones, with 80% to 90% as singletons. Input material: PBMCs. The receptors were sampled from a woman aged 35 to 49 in good health and CMV-seropositive. The CDR3 runs from the conserved cysteine through the conserved F or W. D genes are given only for firm matches. The size field is filled for only some rows; it gives once, few, many or a size class.

>TRBD2|-|TRBJ2-1|TRBV19
TGTGCCAGTAGTCCGGGACTAGCGGATTACAATGAGCAGTTCTTC
CASSPGLADYNEQFF
>-|once|TRBJ2-7|TRBV9
TGTGCCAGCAGCGTAGGGGAGGAAGATGAGCAGTACTTC
CASSVGEEDEQYF
>-|-|TRBJ2-5|TRBV2
TGTGCCAGCAGTGAAAGTGGGAGAGAGACCCAGTACTTC
CASSESGRETQYF
>TRBD2|-|TRBJ2-1|TRBV28
TGTGCCAGCAGCCCGGCTAGCGGGGGGACCTACAATGAGCAGTTCTTC
CASSPASGGTYNEQFF
>TRBD2|-|TRBJ2-5|TRBV7-2
TGTGCCAGCATCACTAGCGGGGGGGCAGAAGAGACCCAGTACTTC
CASITSGGAEETQYF
>-|-|TRBJ1-6|TRBV6-5
TGTGCCACCTTAGGGGTGAGATCACCCCTCCACTTT
CATLGVRSPLHF
>-|-|TRBJ2-7|TRBV7-8
TGTGCCAGCAGCTTCCAGGGCTCGTCGCATGTTGCCTACGAGCAGTACTTC
CASSFQGSSHVAYEQYF
>-|-|TRBJ1-2|TRBV7-2
TGTGCCAGCAGCTTAGACTGGAGACGTGGCTACACCTTC
CASSLDWRRGYTF
>TRBD1|-|TRBJ2-2|TRBV6-5
TGTGCCAGCAGTTTGACAGGGTTGTCGAACACCGGGGAGCTGTTTTTT
CASSLTGLSNTGELFF
>TRBD2|-|TRBJ2-7|TRBV10-3
TGTGCCACCTGGACTAGCGGGAGGTCTGAGCAGTACTTC
CATWTSGRSEQYF
>-|-|TRBJ1-1|TRBV19
TGTGCCAGTAGTGTGGAGGGGAACACTGAAGCTTTCTTT
CASSVEGNTEAFF
>-|-|TRBJ2-2|TRBV2
TGTGCCAGCAGTGAGTCGCGGGGGCTCGGGGAGCTGTTTTTT
CASSESRGLGELFF
>-|-|TRBJ1-1|TRBV28
TGTGCCAGCAGTTTAGTTGGGGCCTCGAACACTGAAGCTTTCTTT
CASSLVGASNTEAFF
>TRBD2|-|TRBJ2-2|TRBV7-2
TGTGCCAGCAGCTTAGTTGCGGGGGGGAACACCGGGGAGCTGTTTTTT
CASSLVAGGNTGELFF
>TRBD2|-|TRBJ2-3|TRBV5-1
TGCGCCAGCAGCGTCGGGGGGGGCACAGATACGCAGTATTTT
CASSVGGGTDTQYF
>TRBD2|-|TRBJ2-1|TRBV10-2
TGCGCCAGCAGCTCACTTAGCGGGGGGGCCGATGAGCAGTTCTTC
CASSSLSGGADEQFF
>-|-|TRBJ1-1|TRBV5-5
TGTGCCAGCAGCTTAATACCGACAGAGATGAATGAAGCTTTCTTT
CASSLIPTEMNEAFF
>TRBD1|-|TRBJ1-4|TRBV10-3
TGTGCCATCAGTGATAGGGGGCCTGTGGCAACTAATGAAAAACTGTTTTTT
CAISDRGPVATNEKLFF
>-|-|TRBJ1-5|TRBV9
TGTGCCAGCAGCGTAGCAGGGGCCAGCAATCAGCCCCAGCATTTT
CASSVAGASNQPQHF
>-|-|TRBJ1-2|TRBV7-9
TGTGCCAGCAGCTTAGGACAGTCCTATGGCTACACCTTC
CASSLGQSYGYTF
>TRBD1|-|TRBJ1-5|TRBV6-6
TGTGCCAGCAGCTTCCCTGGGACAGGGGGCTATCAGCCCCAGCATTTT
CASSFPGTGGYQPQHF
>-|-|TRBJ2-2|TRBV10-3
TGTGCCATCAGTGAACAGGGCCCCACGGTTACCGGGGAGCTGTTTTTT
CAISEQGPTVTGELFF
>TRBD2|-|TRBJ2-4|TRBV6-6
TGTGCCAGCAGCCCTATAGCGGGGGGCTCCAAAAACATTCAGTACTTC
CASSPIAGGSKNIQYF
>-|-|TRBJ2-6|TRBV6-6
TGTGCCAGCAGCCCCCCTGGGGCGGGGGCCAACGTCCTGACTTTC
CASSPPGAGANVLTF
>TRBD2|-|TRBJ2-3|TRBV5-4
TGTGCCAGCAGCCGGGAGGGGGTAGGCACAGATACGCAGTATTTT
CASSREGVGTDTQYF
>-|-|TRBJ1-3|TRBV18
TGTGCCAGCTCACAGGGACTTTTGAGCTCTGGAAACACCATATATTTT
CASSQGLLSSGNTIYF
>-|few|TRBJ2-5|TRBV5-6
TGTGCCAGCAGCTTAGGAGGGGGCGCGGAGGAGACCCAGTACTTC
CASSLGGGAEETQYF
>TRBD1|-|TRBJ2-5|TRBV5-1
TGCGCCAGCAGCTCGGTACAGGGGGCCCAAGAGACCCAGTACTTC
CASSSVQGAQETQYF
>-|-|TRBJ1-4|TRBV7-2
TGTGCCAGCAGCTTAGACAGGGCACCTAATGAAAAACTGTTTTTT
CASSLDRAPNEKLFF
>TRBD1|-|TRBJ2-2|TRBV9
TGTGCCAGCAGCGCCGGACAGGGGACGCTCCGCACCGGGGAGCTGTTTTTT
CASSAGQGTLRTGELFF
>-|few|TRBJ1-1|TRBV6-5
TGTGCCAGCAGTTCCCCCGGGGACACTGAAGCTTTCTTT
CASSSPGDTEAFF
>TRBD2|-|TRBJ2-3|TRBV19
TGTGCCAGTAGTATTATTATAGCGGGGGGGCTTTCAACAGATACGCAGTATTTT
CASSIIIAGGLSTDTQYF
>TRBD1|-|TRBJ1-4|TRBV10-3
TGTGCCATCAGCCAGACAGGGGGCGCGGTGACTAATGAAAAACTGTTTTTT
CAISQTGGAVTNEKLFF
>-|-|TRBJ2-5|TRBV6-1
TGTGCCAGCAGTGAGGGCCAGCTCCTCCAAGAGACCCAGTACTTC
CASSEGQLLQETQYF
>TRBD1|-|TRBJ2-5|TRBV6-1
TGTGCCAGCATGAGACAGGGGGATTCAGAGACCCAGTACTTC
CASMRQGDSETQYF
>-|-|TRBJ1-1|TRBV5-1
TGCGCCAGCAGCTCCCAGGGGATAAACACTGAAGCTTTCTTT
CASSSQGINTEAFF
>TRBD2|-|TRBJ2-7|TRBV5-1
TGCGCCAGCAGGACTAGCGCCTCCTACGAGCAGTACTTC
CASRTSASYEQYF
>-|-|TRBJ1-2|TRBV9
TGTGCCAGCAGCCCGCGGAGCTACACCTTC
CASSPRSYTF
>-|-|TRBJ2-1|TRBV27
TGTGCCAGCAGTTTAGGCGGGGCCTACAATGAGCAGTTCTTC
CASSLGGAYNEQFF
>-|-|TRBJ1-5|TRBV11-2
TGTGCCAGCAGCTTAGATTTAGATCAGCCCCAGCATTTT
CASSLDLDQPQHF
>-|-|TRBJ2-1|TRBV4-3
TGCGCCAGCAGCCAAGGGGGGCGGGCTGAGCAGTTCTTC
CASSQGGRAEQFF
>-|-|TRBJ2-1|TRBV7-2
TGTGCCAGCAGCCGAACTAGGACCTACAATGAGCAGTTCTTC
CASSRTRTYNEQFF
>TRBD2|once|TRBJ2-7|TRBV11-2
TGTGCCAGCAGCTCGAGGGGACTAGCGGGAAAGAACGAGCAGTACTTC
CASSSRGLAGKNEQYF
>TRBD2|once|TRBJ2-5|TRBV6-5
TGTGCCAGCAGTTCCTTAGGCCGGGGAGGGGAGACCCAGTACTTC
CASSSLGRGGETQYF
>-|few|TRBJ2-4|TRBV5-8
TGTGCCAGCAGCTCTGGCAGATTGTTAGCCAAAAACATTCAGTACTTC
CASSSGRLLAKNIQYF